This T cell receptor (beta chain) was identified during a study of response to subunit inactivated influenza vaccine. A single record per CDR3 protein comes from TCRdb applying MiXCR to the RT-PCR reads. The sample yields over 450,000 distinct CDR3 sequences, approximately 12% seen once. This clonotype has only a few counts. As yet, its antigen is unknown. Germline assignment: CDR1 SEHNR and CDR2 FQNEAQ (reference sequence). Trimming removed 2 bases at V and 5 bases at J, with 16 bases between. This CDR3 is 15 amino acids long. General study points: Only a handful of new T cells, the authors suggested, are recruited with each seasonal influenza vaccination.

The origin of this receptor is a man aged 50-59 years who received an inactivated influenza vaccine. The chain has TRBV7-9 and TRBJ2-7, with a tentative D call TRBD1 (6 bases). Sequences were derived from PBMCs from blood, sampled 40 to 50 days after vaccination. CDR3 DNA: TGTGCCAGCAGCTTAATCGACAGGTCCCCCCACGAGCAGTACTTC. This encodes CASSLIDRSPHEQYF.